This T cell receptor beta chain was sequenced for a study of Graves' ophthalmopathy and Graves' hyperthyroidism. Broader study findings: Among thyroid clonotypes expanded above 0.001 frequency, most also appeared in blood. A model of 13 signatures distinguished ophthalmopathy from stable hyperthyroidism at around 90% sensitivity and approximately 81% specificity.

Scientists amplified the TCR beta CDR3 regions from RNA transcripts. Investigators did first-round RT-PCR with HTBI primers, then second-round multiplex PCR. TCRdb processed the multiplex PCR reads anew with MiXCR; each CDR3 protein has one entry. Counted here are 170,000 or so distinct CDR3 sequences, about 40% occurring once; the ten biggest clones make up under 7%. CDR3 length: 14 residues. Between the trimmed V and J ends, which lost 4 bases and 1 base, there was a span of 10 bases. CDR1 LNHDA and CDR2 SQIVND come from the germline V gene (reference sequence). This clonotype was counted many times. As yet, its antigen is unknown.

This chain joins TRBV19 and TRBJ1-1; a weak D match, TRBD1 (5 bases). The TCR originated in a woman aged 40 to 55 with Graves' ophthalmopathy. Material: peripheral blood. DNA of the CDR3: TGTGCCAGTAGTACCTCCACAGGGAACACTGAAGCTTTCTTT. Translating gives CASSTSTGNTEAFF.